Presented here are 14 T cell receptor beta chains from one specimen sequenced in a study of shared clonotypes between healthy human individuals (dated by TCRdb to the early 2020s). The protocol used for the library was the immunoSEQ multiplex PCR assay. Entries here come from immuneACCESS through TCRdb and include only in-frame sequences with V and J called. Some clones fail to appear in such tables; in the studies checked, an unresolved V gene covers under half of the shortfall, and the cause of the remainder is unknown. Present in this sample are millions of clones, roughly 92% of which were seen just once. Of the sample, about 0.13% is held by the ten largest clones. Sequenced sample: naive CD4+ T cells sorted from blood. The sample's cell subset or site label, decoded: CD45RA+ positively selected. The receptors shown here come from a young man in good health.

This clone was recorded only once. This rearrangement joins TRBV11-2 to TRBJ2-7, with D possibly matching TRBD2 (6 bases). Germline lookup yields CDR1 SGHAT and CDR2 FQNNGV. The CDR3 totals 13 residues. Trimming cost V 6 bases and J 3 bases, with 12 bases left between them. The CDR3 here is CASSPQGGYEQYF. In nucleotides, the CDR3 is TGTGCCAGCAGTCCCCAGGGAGGCTACGAGCAGTACTTC.

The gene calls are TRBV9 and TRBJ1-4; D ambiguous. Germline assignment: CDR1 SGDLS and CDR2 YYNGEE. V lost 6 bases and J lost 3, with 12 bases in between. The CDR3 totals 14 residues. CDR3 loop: CASTASKANEKLFF. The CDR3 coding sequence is TGTGCCAGCACCGCCAGTAAGGCTAATGAAAAACTGTTTTTT.

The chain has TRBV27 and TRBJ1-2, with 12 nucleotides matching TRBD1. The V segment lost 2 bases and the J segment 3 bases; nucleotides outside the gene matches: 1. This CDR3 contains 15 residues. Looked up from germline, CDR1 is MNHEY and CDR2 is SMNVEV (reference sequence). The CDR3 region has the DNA TGTGCCAGCAGTTTAGGGACAGGGGGCGACTATGGCTACACCTTC. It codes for CASSLGTGGDYGYTF.

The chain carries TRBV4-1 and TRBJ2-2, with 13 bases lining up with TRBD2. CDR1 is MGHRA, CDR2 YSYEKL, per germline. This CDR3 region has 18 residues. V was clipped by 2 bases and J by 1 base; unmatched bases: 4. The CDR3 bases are TGCGCCAGCAGCCAACGTACTAGCGGGGGGGTGAACACCGGGGAGCTGTTTTTT. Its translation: CASSQRTSGGVNTGELFF.

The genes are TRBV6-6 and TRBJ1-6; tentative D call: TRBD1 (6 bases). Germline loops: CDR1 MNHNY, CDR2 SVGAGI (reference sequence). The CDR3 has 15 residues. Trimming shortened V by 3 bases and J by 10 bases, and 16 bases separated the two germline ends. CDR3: CASSYSNREGSPLHF. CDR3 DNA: TGTGCCAGCAGTTATTCTAACAGGGAGGGATCACCCCTCCACTTT.

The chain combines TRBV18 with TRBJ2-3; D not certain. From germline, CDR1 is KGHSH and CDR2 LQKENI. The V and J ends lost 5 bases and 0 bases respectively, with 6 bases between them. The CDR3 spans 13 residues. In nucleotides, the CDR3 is TGTGCCAGCTCAAGTAGTAGCACAGATACGCAGTATTTT. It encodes CASSSSSTDTQYF.

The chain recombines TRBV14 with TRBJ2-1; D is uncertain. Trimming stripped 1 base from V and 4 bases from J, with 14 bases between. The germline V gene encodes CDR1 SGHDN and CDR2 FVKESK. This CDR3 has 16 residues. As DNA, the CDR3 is TGTGCCAGCAGCCAAGTTCTGTCCTCTTTTTACAATGAGCAGTTCTTC. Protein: CASSQVLSSFYNEQFF.

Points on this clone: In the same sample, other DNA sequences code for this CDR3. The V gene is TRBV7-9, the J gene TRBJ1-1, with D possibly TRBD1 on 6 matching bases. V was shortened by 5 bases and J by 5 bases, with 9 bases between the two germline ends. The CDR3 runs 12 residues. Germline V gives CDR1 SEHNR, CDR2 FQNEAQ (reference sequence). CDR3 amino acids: CASSPQGTEAFF. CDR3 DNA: TGTGCCAGCAGCCCACAGGGTACTGAAGCTTTCTTT.

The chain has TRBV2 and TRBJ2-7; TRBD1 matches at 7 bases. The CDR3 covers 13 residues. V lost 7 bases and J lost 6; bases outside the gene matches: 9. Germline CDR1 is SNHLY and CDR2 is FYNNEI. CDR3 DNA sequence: TGTGCCAGCATCGGACAGGTTAGGGGCGAGCAGTACTTC. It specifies CASIGQVRGEQYF.

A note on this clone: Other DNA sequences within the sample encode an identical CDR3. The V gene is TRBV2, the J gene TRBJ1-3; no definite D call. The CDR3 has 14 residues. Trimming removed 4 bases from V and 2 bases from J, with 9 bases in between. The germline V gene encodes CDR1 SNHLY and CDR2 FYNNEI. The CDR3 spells CASSGTDTGNTIYF. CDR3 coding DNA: TGTGCCAGCAGTGGCACGGATACTGGAAACACCATATATTTT.

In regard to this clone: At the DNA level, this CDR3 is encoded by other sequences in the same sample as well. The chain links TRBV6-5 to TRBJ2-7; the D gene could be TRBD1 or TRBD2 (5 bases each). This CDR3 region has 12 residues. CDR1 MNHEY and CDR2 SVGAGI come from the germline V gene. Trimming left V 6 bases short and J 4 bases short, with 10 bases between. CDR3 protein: CASSRGGYEQYF. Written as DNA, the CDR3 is TGTGCCAGCAGCCGGGGCGGGTACGAGCAGTACTTC.

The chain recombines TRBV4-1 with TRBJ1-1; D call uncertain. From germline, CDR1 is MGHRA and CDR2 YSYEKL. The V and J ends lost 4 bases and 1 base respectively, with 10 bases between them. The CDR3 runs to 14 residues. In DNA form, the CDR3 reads TGCGCCAGCAGCCCAGGACCAACGAACACTGAAGCTTTCTTT. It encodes CASSPGPTNTEAFF.

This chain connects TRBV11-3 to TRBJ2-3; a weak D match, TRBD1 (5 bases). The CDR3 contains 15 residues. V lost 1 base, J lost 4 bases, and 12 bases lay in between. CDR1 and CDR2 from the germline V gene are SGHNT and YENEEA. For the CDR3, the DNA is TGTGCCAGCAGCTTAGGGGGCAGGGTTTCAGATACGCAGTATTTT. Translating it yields CASSLGGRVSDTQYF.

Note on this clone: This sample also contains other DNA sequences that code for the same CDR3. CDR3: CASSERAGGYEQYF. The CDR3 DNA reads as TGTGCCAGCAGTGAACGGGCCGGGGGCTACGAGCAGTACTTC. V is TRBV2 and J is TRBJ2-7, with D possibly TRBD2 on 6 matching bases. Germline V gene sequence: CDR1 SNHLY, CDR2 FYNNEI. The CDR3 contains 14 residues. Trimming stripped 2 bases from V and 3 bases from J, with 11 bases between.